This T cell receptor (beta chain) was documented in a study of neurological immune-mediated disorders (dated by TCRdb to 2018 to 2020). As for the study more broadly: Peripheral blood TCR-beta repertoires from HTLV-I-associated myelopathy (HAM/TSP) patients, multiple sclerosis patients and healthy controls were compared by UMI-based sequencing. Longitudinal samples, technical triplicates and paired sorted CD4+ and CD8+ T-cell subsets, alongside PBMC samples, were included among the approximately 98 TCR-beta libraries. Of the roughly 68 subjects in the cohort, around 14 were HAM/TSP patients, roughly 34 were multiple sclerosis patients, and 20 were healthy controls.

Blood bank volunteers in Maryland, USA served as the healthy controls. Unsorted PBMC libraries were generated from 2 million PBMCs stored in RNAlater at -80 °C until RNA extraction. Peripheral blood was subjected to Ficoll-Hypaque density gradient centrifugation to isolate PBMCs, which were then cryopreserved in liquid nitrogen. This clonotype has ten or more counts. This receptor's antigen is unknown. Base-call qualities are not available, and no considerably larger clone is one nucleotide away. Clipping removes 3 bases from V and 3 bases from J, with 5 as the unmatched junction base count. The cysteine opens and the phenylalanine closes a CDR3 of 15 amino acids. The read is trimmed to its CDR3 DNA, 45 bases read in frame from base 1. CDR1 is given as LNHNV and CDR2 as YYDKDF, both from the germline V gene (reference sequence). The full study reports these points: No identical CDR3 amino acid sequences were shared among expanded clones across subjects, suggesting private TCR-beta repertoires in all groups. TCR clonal expansion was highest in HAM/TSP patients and lowest in MS patients, with MS patients falling below even healthy controls.

cDNA was synthesized by template-switch 5'RACE using a primer carrying a 10-nucleotide random unique molecular identifier by which each TCR transcript was tagged. Every sequencing run covered 15-18 subjects and yielded more than 200 million TCR-beta sequences. Total RNA was extracted with the RNeasy kit. The KAPA Real-time Library Amplification kit was used to amplify TCR-beta VDJ regions with primers targeting the TCR constant region and the 5'RACE anchor. Sample indexes and Illumina adaptors were added in a first PCR, after which library yield was increased in a second PCR. The roughly 650 bp TCR product was size-selected on a 2% E-gel SizeSelection system after Ampure bead purification. Before pooling, library quality was checked on a Bioanalyzer, concentration was measured with Qubit, and libraries were quantified with the Kapa Library Quantification kit. Paired-end 2 x 150 bp sequencing of the libraries was performed on an Illumina HiSeq 2500. To increase sequence diversity, about 24-32% phiX was spiked into each library pool. The authors processed their data as follows. The quality-filtered reads were processed with the UMI-based MiGEC pipeline, whose error correction step removed more than 80% of the raw TCR sequences. IMGT germline references were used for alignment of VDJ genes, and clonotypes were defined by a unique CDR3 amino acid sequence together with V-J genes. Clonal expansion, Shannon diversity, and CDR3 relatedness (CalcPairwiseDistances, ClusterSamples) were evaluated with VDJtools, and phylogenetic trees were built with CLCbio workbench. Expanded clones were defined as having at least 8 unique UMIs, based on coefficient-of-variation modelling across technical triplicates. The public reads were run again by TCRdb, first through fastp at Q25 and then through MiXCR, and only productive beta chains were kept. Every CDR3 protein is listed once, alongside the most common genes and DNA of its rows. The V and J calls here are based on TCRdb, not the publication. The sample includes tens of thousands of distinct CDR3 sequences, with approximately 10% observed a single time. The top ten hold 1.8% of the sample.

The sequence is built from TRBV15 and TRBJ2-7; the junction holds 10 bases that match TRBD2. The sequence came from a man in his forties or fifties in good health. The sample comprised PBMCs. Here is the DNA: TGTGCCACCAGCAGTGACCTAGCGGGGGACTACGAGCAGTACTTC. Translation gives CATSSDLAGDYEQYF. The variable domain in full, with residues beyond the CDR3 obtained from the reference TRBV15 and TRBJ2-7 genes, is DAMVIQNPRYQVTQFGKPVTLSCSQTLNHNVMYWYQQKSSQAPKLLFHYYDKDFNNEADTPDNFQSRRPNTSFCFLDIRSPGLGDTAMYLCATSSDLAGDYEQYFGPGTRLTVT.